Shown below are 19 T cell receptor beta chains from a single sample sequenced in a study of cytomegalovirus exposure and HLA in healthy donors (dated by TCRdb to the late 2010s). The method behind the library was the immunoSEQ multiplex PCR assay. The multiplex PCR relied on a mix of 60 forward primers for TCR Vbeta segments and 13 reverse primers for TCR Jbeta segments. This immuneACCESS table, as held by TCRdb, lists in-frame sequences with V and J called but not all clones. Of the missing ones, under half trace to an unresolved V gene in checked studies; the others have no known cause. Counted in this sample were some 170,000 clones; 70% of them appeared once. The ten largest make up 4.5% to 5% of the sample. Sequencing was performed on PBMCs. The receptors originated from a man aged 18 to 30 in good health and CMV-seropositive.

J is TRBJ2-3 and V is TRBV13, with TRBD2 identical over 9 bases. The CDR3 length is 16 residues. The trim removed 5 bases at V and 3 bases at J, leaving 9 bases unmatched. From germline, CDR1 is PRHDT and CDR2 FYEKMQ (reference sequence). As DNA, the CDR3 is TGTGCCAGCAGCCATAATCAGCGGGAGGATACAGATACGCAGTATTTT. This sequence encodes CASSHNQREDTDTQYF.

V is TRBV9 and J is TRBJ1-2; weak D call: TRBD1 (6 bases). The CDR3 loop spans 13 amino acids. From germline, CDR1 is SGDLS and CDR2 YYNGEE. Trimming removed 3 bases at V and 5 bases at J, with 11 bases between. CDR3 DNA sequence: TGTGCCAGCAGCGGGTCAGGGGAATATGGCTACACCTTC. It yields the protein CASSGSGEYGYTF.

The chain is built from TRBV5-1 and TRBJ2-1; 7 positions match TRBD2. CDR1 and CDR2 from the germline V gene are SGHRS and YFSETQ. V lost 3 bases and J lost 9; bases outside the gene matches: 18. This CDR3 comprises 17 residues. The CDR3 here is CASSWGWWEGREGEQFF. For the CDR3, the DNA is TGCGCCAGCAGCTGGGGCTGGTGGGAGGGCCGGGAAGGTGAGCAGTTCTTC.

The V gene is TRBV6-1, the J gene TRBJ2-1; TRBD2 aligns across 11 bases. V lost 3 bases and J lost 7; bases outside the gene matches: 8. The germline V gene has CDR1 MNHNS and CDR2 SASEGT. The CDR3 extends over 16 amino acids. CDR3 nucleotides: TGTGCCAGCAGTGAGGTTAGACTAGCGGGAAAGAATGAGCAGTTCTTC. Translating it yields CASSEVRLAGKNEQFF.

The CDR3 sequence is CASSPTPEGTGYEQYV. The CDR3 DNA reads TGCGCCAGCAGCCCCACCCCGGAGGGAACGGGCTACGAGCAGTACGTC. The rearrangement uses TRBV4-1 and TRBJ2-7, with D perhaps TRBD2 (6 bases). Trimming removed 4 bases from V and 3 bases from J, with 19 bases in between. Looked up from germline, CDR1 is MGHRA and CDR2 is YSYEKL. This CDR3 comprises 16 residues.

The chain combines TRBV6-1 with TRBJ1-2, with D hard to call. There are 17 residues in the CDR3. V lost 3 bases and J lost 5, with 22 bases in between. Germline CDR1 and CDR2: MNHNS and SASEGT. CDR3 coding DNA: TGTGCCAGCAGTGAGAACCCCTCCCTCGAGGGAGGGTATGGCTACACCTTC. Encoded protein: CASSENPSLEGGYGYTF.

The chain joins TRBV7-2 to TRBJ2-3; 11 nucleotides align to TRBD2. The V gene end was trimmed by 2 bases and the J gene end by 6 bases; junction bases not matched to a gene: 4. The germline V gene encodes CDR1 SGHTA and CDR2 FQGNSA. The CDR3 has 15 residues. The CDR3 region has the DNA TGTGCCAGCAGCTTACTAGCGGGAGGCGGGGATACGCAGTATTTT. This gives the protein CASSLLAGGGDTQYF. Variable domain in full (rest from reference TRBV7-2 and TRBJ2-3): GAGVSQSPSNKVTEKGKDVELRCDPISGHTALYWYRQSLGQGLEFLIYFQGNSAPDKSGLPSDRFSAERTGGSVSTLTIQRTQQEDSAVYLCASSLLAGGGDTQYFGPGTRLTVL.

J is TRBJ1-1 and V is TRBV4-1; 8 bases line up with TRBD1. The CDR3 runs 16 residues. Germline V gives CDR1 MGHRA, CDR2 YSYEKL. J was trimmed by 4 bases and V by 1 base; bases with no gene match: 8. The CDR3 DNA reads as TGCGCCAGCAGCCAAGCGAGATACAGGGGGTCCACTGAAGCTTTCTTT. Its translation: CASSQARYRGSTEAFF.

CDR3 in amino acids: CASSLDLAETQYF. DNA for the CDR3: TGTGCCAGCAGCTTAGATCTGGCAGAGACCCAGTACTTC. The genes are TRBV11-2 and TRBJ2-5, with D unresolved. The V gene lost 0 bases and the J gene lost 4 bases, with 6 bases spanning the gap. The CDR3 covers 13 residues. Germline assignment: CDR1 SGHAT and CDR2 FQNNGV.

Written as DNA, the CDR3 is TGTGCCAGCAGCCAAGACGCGAAAAGACGGAGTAATTCACCCCTCCACTTT. It codes for CASSQDAKRRSNSPLHF. The chain links TRBV5-6 to TRBJ1-6; D is unresolved. Germline V lookup: CDR1 SGHDT, CDR2 YYEEEE. The CDR3 totals 17 residues. V was clipped by 4 bases and J by 6 bases, with 20 bases between them.

The rearrangement joins TRBV7-9 to TRBJ2-2; a possible D gene is TRBD2 (7 bases). The CDR3 consists of 15 residues. The ends were cut back, 3 bases at V and 4 bases at J, with 12 bases in the middle. Germline V lookup: CDR1 SEHNR, CDR2 FQNEAQ (reference sequence). The CDR3 coding sequence is TGTGCCAGCAGCTTTTATGGGGGGGCCACCGGGGAGCTGTTTTTT. Amino acid sequence: CASSFYGGATGELFF.

The DNA of the CDR3 is TGTGCCAGCAGCCGGGACAGTGGATGGGAAGCTTTCTTT. The encoded protein is CASSRDSGWEAFF. This chain links TRBV7-9 with TRBJ1-1; 7 positions match TRBD1. The germline V gene has CDR1 SEHNR and CDR2 FQNEAQ (reference sequence). The CDR3 has 13 amino acids. The V gene end was trimmed by 5 bases and the J gene end by 8 bases; junction bases not matched to a gene: 8.

V gene TRBV10-3 combines with J gene TRBJ2-7, with TRBD1 identical over 12 bases. Trimming removed 7 bases from V and 4 bases from J; junction bases left unmatched: 20. Germline loops: CDR1 ENHRY, CDR2 SYGVKD. The CDR3 spans 19 residues. The CDR3 is CAIKIGGLAGQGALYEQYV. The CDR3 DNA sequence: TGTGCCATCAAAATCGGTGGTCTAGCGGGACAGGGGGCTTTATACGAGCAGTACGTC.

This chain uses TRBV6-5 with TRBJ1-2; D is undetermined. Deletions cut 6 bases from V and 6 bases from J, with 11 bases between. Germline CDR1 is MNHEY and CDR2 is SVGAGI. The CDR3 sequence is 12 residues long. The CDR3 sequence is CASSPLVDGYTF. The CDR3 region has the DNA TGTGCCAGCAGCCCGCTGGTAGATGGCTACACCTTC.

In this sample, this clone turned up a few times. The genes are TRBV30 and TRBJ1-6; D may be TRBD1 (5 bases). V was clipped by 2 bases and J by 5 bases, with 13 bases between them. The CDR3 is 15 amino acids. Germline CDR1 reads GTSNPN; CDR2 reads SVGIG (reference sequence). The CDR3 coding sequence is TGTGCCTGGAGTAGACCGGGACTGAATAATTCACCCCTCCACTTT. Translation: CAWSRPGLNNSPLHF.

The V call is TRBV5-6, the J call TRBJ1-1; no clear D. Between the trimmed V and J ends, which lost 2 bases and 1 base, there was a span of 24 bases. The CDR3 spans 19 residues. Germline CDR1 reads SGHDT; CDR2 reads YYEEEE. Here the CDR3 reads CASSFFTTPFRKRNTEAFF. CDR3 sequence (DNA): TGTGCCAGCAGCTTCTTCACTACCCCTTTTCGGAAGAGGAACACTGAAGCTTTCTTT.

A single count supports this clone. The chain couples TRBV6-4 to TRBJ2-7, with 7 bases aligning to TRBD2. The V segment lost 2 bases and the J segment 2 bases; nucleotides outside the gene matches: 6. CDR3 length: 15 amino acids. CDR1 and CDR2 (germline): MRHNA, SNTAGT. This chain's CDR3 is CASSDGGAGAYEQYV. The CDR3 bases are TGTGCCAGCAGTGACGGAGGGGCGGGGGCCTACGAGCAGTACGTC.

A word on this clone: Germline and junction disagree at one end, which may indicate a read error. The same CDR3 also results from other DNA sequences found in this sample. The chain joins TRBV30 to TRBJ1-6; D is uncertain. The V gene's germline CDR1 is GTSNPN and CDR2 SVGIG (reference sequence). This CDR3 comprises 14 residues. The CDR3 reads CAWLGRAIYSPLHF. DNA of the CDR3: TGCGCCTGGTTAGGGAGAGCGATCTATTCACCCCTCCACTTT.

There are a few counts of this clone. The rearrangement uses TRBV5-4 and TRBJ1-2, with 7 nucleotides matching TRBD1. Germline values: CDR1 SGHNT, CDR2 YYREEE (reference sequence). CDR3 length: 16 amino acids. Trimming took 2 bases from V and 2 from J; bases not matched to a gene: 9. As DNA, the CDR3 is TGTGCCAGCAGCTTTGGCCTCCAGGGGGTGAACTATGGCTACACCTTC. It codes for CASSFGLQGVNYGYTF.